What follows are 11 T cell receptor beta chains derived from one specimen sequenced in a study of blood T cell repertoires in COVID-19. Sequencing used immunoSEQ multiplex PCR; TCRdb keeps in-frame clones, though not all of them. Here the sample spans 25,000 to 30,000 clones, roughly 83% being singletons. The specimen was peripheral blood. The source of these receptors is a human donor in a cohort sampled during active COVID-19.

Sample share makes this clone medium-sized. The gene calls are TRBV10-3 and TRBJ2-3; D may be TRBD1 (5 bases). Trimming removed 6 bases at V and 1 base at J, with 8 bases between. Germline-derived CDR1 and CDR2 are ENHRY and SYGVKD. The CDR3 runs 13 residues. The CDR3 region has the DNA TGTGCCATCAGGGGGCCAGGCACAGATACGCAGTATTTT. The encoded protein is CAIRGPGTDTQYF.

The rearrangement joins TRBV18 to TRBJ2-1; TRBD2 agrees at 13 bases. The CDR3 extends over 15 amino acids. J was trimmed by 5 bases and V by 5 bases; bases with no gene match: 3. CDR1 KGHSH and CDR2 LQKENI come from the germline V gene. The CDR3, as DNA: TGTGCCAGCTCATTACTAGCGGGAGGGGACAATGAGCAGTTCTTC. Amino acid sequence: CASSLLAGGDNEQFF.

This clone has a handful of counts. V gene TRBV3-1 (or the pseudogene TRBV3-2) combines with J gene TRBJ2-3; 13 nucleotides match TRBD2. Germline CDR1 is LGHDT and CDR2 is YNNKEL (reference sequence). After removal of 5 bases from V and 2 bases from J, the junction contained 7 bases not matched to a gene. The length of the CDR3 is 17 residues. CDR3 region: CASSVKLAGGYTDTQYF. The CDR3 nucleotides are TGTGCCAGCAGCGTCAAACTAGCGGGAGGGTACACAGATACGCAGTATTTT.

In nucleotides, the CDR3 is TGCGCCAGCAGCCAAGTGGGACCCGGGACAGGGGTCTACGAGCAGTACTTC. Its translation is CASSQVGPGTGVYEQYF. The chain combines TRBV4-1 with TRBJ2-7, with 10 nucleotides matching TRBD1. The CDR3 contains 17 residues. Germline values: CDR1 MGHRA, CDR2 YSYEKL. V shed 1 base and J 3 bases; nucleotides not matched to a gene: 9.

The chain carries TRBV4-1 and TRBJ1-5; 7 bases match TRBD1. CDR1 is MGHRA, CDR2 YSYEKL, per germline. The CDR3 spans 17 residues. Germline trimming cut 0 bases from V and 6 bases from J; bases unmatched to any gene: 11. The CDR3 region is CASSQDGPGGIGQPQHF. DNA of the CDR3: TGCGCCAGCAGCCAAGATGGCCCAGGGGGGATCGGTCAGCCCCAGCATTTT.

DNA of the CDR3: TGCGCCAGCAGCCAAGATTTCGGGACTAGCGCCTACGAGCAGTACTTC. Encoded protein: CASSQDFGTSAYEQYF. The chain has TRBV4-3 and TRBJ2-7, with 10 bases lining up with TRBD2. The CDR3 spans 16 residues. Losses at the gene ends were 0 bases for V and 2 bases for J; bases not matched to a gene: 4. Germline values: CDR1 LGHNA, CDR2 YSLEER.

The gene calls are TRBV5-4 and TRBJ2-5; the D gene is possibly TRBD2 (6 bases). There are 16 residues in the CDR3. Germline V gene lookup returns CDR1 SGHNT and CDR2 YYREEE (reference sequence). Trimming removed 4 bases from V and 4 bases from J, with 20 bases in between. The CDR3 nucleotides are TGTGCCAGCAGCCCCGTCAACCGCGGGATGGGAGAGACCCAGTACTTC. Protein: CASSPVNRGMGETQYF.

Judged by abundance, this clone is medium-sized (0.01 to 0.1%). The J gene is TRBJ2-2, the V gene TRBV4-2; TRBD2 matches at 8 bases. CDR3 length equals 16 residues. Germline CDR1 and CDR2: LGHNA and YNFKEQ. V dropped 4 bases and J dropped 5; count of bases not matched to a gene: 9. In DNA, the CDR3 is TGTGCCAGCAGCCCCCTCTGGGCGGGAGGAACCGGGGAGCTGTTTTTT. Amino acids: CASSPLWAGGTGELFF.

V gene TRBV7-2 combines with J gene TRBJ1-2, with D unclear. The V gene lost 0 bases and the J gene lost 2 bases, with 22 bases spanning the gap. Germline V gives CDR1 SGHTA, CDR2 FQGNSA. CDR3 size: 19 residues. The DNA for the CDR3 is TGTGCCAGCAGCTTAGCCTTCCCGGGGAGCAGCGCGAGGAACTATGGCTACACCTTC. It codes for CASSLAFPGSSARNYGYTF.

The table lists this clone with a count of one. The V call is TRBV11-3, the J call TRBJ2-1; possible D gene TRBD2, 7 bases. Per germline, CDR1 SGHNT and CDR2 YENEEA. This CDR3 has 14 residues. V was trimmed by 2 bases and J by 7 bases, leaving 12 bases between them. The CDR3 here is CASSLWGGENEQFF. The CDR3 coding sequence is TGTGCCAGCAGCTTATGGGGGGGCGAAAATGAGCAGTTCTTC.

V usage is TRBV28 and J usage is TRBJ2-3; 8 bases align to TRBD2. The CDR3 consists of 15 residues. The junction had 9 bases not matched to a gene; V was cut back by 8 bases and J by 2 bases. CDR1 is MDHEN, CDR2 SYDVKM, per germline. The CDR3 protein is CASGPAGDVTDTQYF. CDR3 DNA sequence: TGTGCCAGCGGCCCAGCGGGAGATGTCACAGATACGCAGTATTTT.